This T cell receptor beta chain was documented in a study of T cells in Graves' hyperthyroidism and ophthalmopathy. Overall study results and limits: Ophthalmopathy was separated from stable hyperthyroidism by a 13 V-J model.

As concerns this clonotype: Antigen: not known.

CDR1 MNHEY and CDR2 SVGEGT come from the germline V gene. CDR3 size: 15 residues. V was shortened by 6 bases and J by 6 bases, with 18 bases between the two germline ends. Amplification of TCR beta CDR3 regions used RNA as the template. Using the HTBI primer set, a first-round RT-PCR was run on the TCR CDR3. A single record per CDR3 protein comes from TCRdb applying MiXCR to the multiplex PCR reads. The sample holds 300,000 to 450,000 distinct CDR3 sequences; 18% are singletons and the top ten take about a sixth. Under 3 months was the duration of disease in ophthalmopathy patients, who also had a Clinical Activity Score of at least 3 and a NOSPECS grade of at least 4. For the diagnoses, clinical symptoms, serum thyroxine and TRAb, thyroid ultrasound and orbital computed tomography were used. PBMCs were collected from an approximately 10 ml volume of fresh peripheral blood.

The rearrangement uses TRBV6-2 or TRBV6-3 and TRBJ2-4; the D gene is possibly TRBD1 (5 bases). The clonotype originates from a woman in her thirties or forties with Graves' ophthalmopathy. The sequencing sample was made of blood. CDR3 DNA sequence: TGTGCCAGCAGAGGGCCGCAGGGAAATACAAACATTCAGTACTTC. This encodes CASRGPQGNTNIQYF.